This T cell receptor (beta chain) was identified in a study of blood T cell repertoires in COVID-19. For the study at large: Samples representing acute and convalescent COVID-19 were sourced from the United States, Italy and Spain. PBMCs, B-cell-depleted T cells, or T cells provided the cDNA or gDNA that made up the material.

In its sample, this clone was seen a few times. Original analysis: Reference gene primers were amplified, and this amplification served to estimate nucleated cell counts. Data came from immunoSEQ multiplex PCR; TCRdb stores just in-frame clones and leaves some out. V, J and clone size are taken as reported in that table, and D and trimming were inferred from the DNA itself. The sample contains around 380,000 clones, about 80% of which appear only once. Germline CDR1 SGHAT, CDR2 FQNNGV. The junction had 3 bases not matched to a gene; V was cut back by 2 bases and J by 6 bases. This CDR3 comprises 15 residues.

The chain couples TRBV11-2 to TRBJ2-1, with 11 bases lining up with TRBD1. Source material: peripheral blood. The TCR comes from a human donor with acute or convalescent COVID-19. The donor label of this sample is uncertain. CDR3 sequence reads: CASSLSGTGGNEQFF. As DNA, the CDR3 is TGTGCCAGCAGCTTATCCGGGACAGGGGGCAATGAGCAGTTCTTC.